Listed below are T cell receptor beta chains from one sample, sequenced in a study of blood T cells in healthy people across ages. In TCRdb, the 5' RACE reads were re-called with MiXCR into one record per CDR3 protein. The profile shows about 670,000 distinct CDR3 sequences, 40% to 65% of them singletons. Sequencing input: blood. The receptors here all came from a woman aged 80 or over in good health. Both conserved end residues are part of each CDR3. A D gene is named only where the DNA matches it firmly. Clone size is stated in some rows and not others, as once, few, many or a class when expanded.

.	TRBV11-3	TRBJ2-1	.	TGTGCCAGCAGCTTAAAGCTAAACCACAATGAGCAGTTCTTC	CASSLKLNHNEQFF
once	TRBV9	TRBJ2-6	TRBD1	TGTGCCAGCGAGACAGGGGCAGGAGCCAACGTCCTGACTTTC	CASETGAGANVLTF
.	TRBV5-1	TRBJ1-4	.	TGCGCCAGCAGCTTGTGGGAGACTAATGAAAAACTGTTTTTT	CASSLWETNEKLFF
.	TRBV10-3	TRBJ2-1	TRBD2	TGTGCCATCAGTGTGGGGGGACTAGCGGGAGAGGGATACAATGAGCAGTTCTTC	CAISVGGLAGEGYNEQFF
.	TRBV28	TRBJ2-6	TRBD1	TGTGCCAGCAGTTCAGGGGGCTCTGGGGCCAACGTCCTGACTTTC	CASSSGGSGANVLTF
few	TRBV5-5	TRBJ1-2	.	TGTGCCAGCAGCTTGGACAGCAACTATGGCTACACCTTC	CASSLDSNYGYTF
many	TRBV28	TRBJ1-2	TRBD1	TGTGCCAGCAGTTCCGGACAGGAGTCCTCCTATGGCTACACCTTC	CASSSGQESSYGYTF
.	TRBV5-1	TRBJ2-2	.	TGCGCCAGCAGCTACGTCCCCCCGGTCACCGGGGAGCTGTTTTTT	CASSYVPPVTGELFF
.	TRBV9	TRBJ2-3	.	TGTGCCAGCAGCGTTCAGGCCCCCTGGGCGGACACGCAGTATTTT	CASSVQAPWADTQYF
.	TRBV10-3	TRBJ2-1	TRBD2	TGTGCCATCAGTGTGGGACTAGCGGTCAATGAGCAGTTCTTC	CAISVGLAVNEQFF
few	TRBV12-3/TRBV12-4	TRBJ2-2	TRBD1	TGTGCCAGCAGTTTAAAGACAGGGGCCACCGGGGAGCTGTTTTTT	CASSLKTGATGELFF
.	TRBV15	TRBJ2-5	TRBD1	TGTGCCACCAGCGGCCCCCAACAGGGGGTCCAAGAGACCCAGTACTTC	CATSGPQQGVQETQYF
.	TRBV10-3	TRBJ2-5	.	TGTGCCATCAGTAAGGAGGAAGAGACCCTGTACTTC	CAISKEEETLYF
.	TRBV25-1	TRBJ2-5	.	TGTGCCAGCAGTCAATCTCGGTCCAGGGCCAATGAGCAGTACTTC	CASSQSRSRANEQYF
.	TRBV3-1	TRBJ2-5	.	TGTGCCAGCAGCCAACACGGGACATCGGAGAAAGAGACCCAGTACTTC	CASSQHGTSEKETQYF
.	TRBV14	TRBJ2-1	TRBD2	TGTGCCAGCAGCCCGCCGGGACTAGCGGGGGTTATCTCCTACAATGAGCAGTTCTTC	CASSPPGLAGVISYNEQFF
.	TRBV20-1	TRBJ2-5	.	TGCAGTGCTCTCCGGGACTCAATATACAATGAGCAGTACTTC	CSALRDSIYNEQYF
many	TRBV7-8	TRBJ2-1	.	TGTGCCAGCAGCTCCCTGGGGGAGGACAGAAAGCATAGAAGCTCCTACAATGAGCAGTTCTTC	CASSSLGEDRKHRSSYNEQFF
few	TRBV28	TRBJ2-1	TRBD2	TGTGCCAGCAGTTCCCTTTTCCGGGAGGGCCGCAATGAGCAGTTCTTC	CASSSLFREGRNEQFF
.	TRBV9	TRBJ2-3	.	TGTGCCAGCAGCGTAAGGGCGGATAGCACAGATACGCAGTATTTT	CASSVRADSTDTQYF
.	TRBV19	TRBJ1-2	TRBD1	TGTGCCAGTAGTTCCAGGACAGGGAGCAACTATGGCTACACCTTC	CASSSRTGSNYGYTF
.	TRBV6-6	TRBJ1-2	.	TGTGCCAGCAGTTACTCGGGGGTTGGGGGTCATGGCTACACCTTC	CASSYSGVGGHGYTF
.	TRBV5-1	TRBJ2-3	.	TGCGCCAGCAGCTTAAATCCCCCGCTGGATACGCAGTATTTT	CASSLNPPLDTQYF
.	TRBV18	TRBJ1-1	.	TGTGCCAGCTCCCCCATGGGGGCCAGAACTGAAGCTTTCTTT	CASSPMGARTEAFF
.	TRBV29-1	TRBJ2-3	.	TGCAGCGTTGAACCTGCCACAGATACGCAGTATTTT	CSVEPATDTQYF
.	TRBV7-2	TRBJ1-1	.	TGTGCCAGCAGCTTTACTAGGGCGGGGGGGGCAGAAGCTTTCTTT	CASSFTRAGGAEAFF
.	TRBV4-1	TRBJ1-2	TRBD1	TGCGCCAGCAGCCAATTGACAGGGGACTATGGCTACACCTTC	CASSQLTGDYGYTF
few	TRBV3-1	TRBJ1-1	.	TGTGCCAGCAGCATTGCACATGTAGCGGACACTGAAGCTTTCTTT	CASSIAHVADTEAFF
.	TRBV12-3/TRBV12-4	TRBJ1-2	TRBD1	TGTGCCAGCAGTTTGGGACAGGCCTATAGCTACACCTTC	CASSLGQAYSYTF
many	TRBV7-9	TRBJ2-5	TRBD2	TGTGCCAGCAGCTTAGGGGGAGGGAAACAAGAGACCCAGTACTTC	CASSLGGGKQETQYF
many	TRBV5-1	TRBJ2-7	.	TGCGCCAGCAGCTTGAGCCGAGACACGAGCTCCTACGAGCAGTACTTC	CASSLSRDTSSYEQYF
.	TRBV10-3	TRBJ1-6	.	TGTGCCATCAGTGACCCCGGGAGCTCCTATAATTCACCCCTCCACTTT	CAISDPGSSYNSPLHF
many	TRBV2	TRBJ2-1	TRBD2	TGTGCCAGCAGTGGGCTAGCGGGGTCTGGGTCCTACAATGAGCAGTTCTTC	CASSGLAGSGSYNEQFF
many	TRBV6-2/TRBV6-3	TRBJ2-1	.	TGTGCCAGCAGTTACAGGCTAGCTTCGTCTGAGCAGTTCTTC	CASSYRLASSEQFF
once	TRBV12-3/TRBV12-4	TRBJ1-4	TRBD1	TGTGCCAGCAAACTATTCTGGACAGGGACTAGTGAAAAACTGTTTTTT	CASKLFWTGTSEKLFF
.	TRBV5-1	TRBJ1-1	TRBD1	TGCGCCAGCAGCTTGGGGTGGGACAGTGGGAACACTGAAGCTTTCTTT	CASSLGWDSGNTEAFF
.	TRBV27	TRBJ2-1	TRBD2	TGTGCCAGCAGACTTATAGCGGGTAGCTCCTACAATGAGCAGTTCTTC	CASRLIAGSSYNEQFF
.	TRBV29-1	TRBJ2-1	.	TGCAGCGCTGGCTGGCGATTACAGCAGTTCTTC	CSAGWRLQQFF
many	TRBV29-1	TRBJ2-1	TRBD2	TGCAGCGTTGACGGTGGACTAGCGGTTCACAATGAGCAGTTCTTC	CSVDGGLAVHNEQFF
many	TRBV10-3	TRBJ2-1	TRBD2	TGTGCCATCAGTCCGACTAGCGGGAACACCAATGAGCAGTTCTTC	CAISPTSGNTNEQFF